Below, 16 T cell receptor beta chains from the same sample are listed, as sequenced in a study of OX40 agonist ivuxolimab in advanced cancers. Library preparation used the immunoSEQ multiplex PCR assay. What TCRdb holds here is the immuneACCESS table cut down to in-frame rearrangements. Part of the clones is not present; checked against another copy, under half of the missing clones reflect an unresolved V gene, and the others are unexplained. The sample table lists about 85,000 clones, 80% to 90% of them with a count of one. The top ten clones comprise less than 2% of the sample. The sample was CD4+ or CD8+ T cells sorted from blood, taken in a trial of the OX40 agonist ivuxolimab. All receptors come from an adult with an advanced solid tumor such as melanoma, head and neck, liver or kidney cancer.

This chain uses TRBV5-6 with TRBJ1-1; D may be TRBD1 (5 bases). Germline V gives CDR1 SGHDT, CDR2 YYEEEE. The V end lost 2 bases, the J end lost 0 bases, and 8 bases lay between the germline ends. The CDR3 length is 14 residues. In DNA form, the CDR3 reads TGTGCCAGCAGCTTACAGGCATTGAACACTGAAGCTTTCTTT. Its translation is CASSLQALNTEAFF.

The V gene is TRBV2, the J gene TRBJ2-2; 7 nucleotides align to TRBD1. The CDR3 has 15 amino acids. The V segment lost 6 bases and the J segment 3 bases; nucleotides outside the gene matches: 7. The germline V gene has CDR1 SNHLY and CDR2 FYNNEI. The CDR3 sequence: CASRGTETDTGELFF. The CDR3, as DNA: TGTGCCAGCAGGGGGACAGAAACGGACACCGGGGAGCTGTTTTTT.

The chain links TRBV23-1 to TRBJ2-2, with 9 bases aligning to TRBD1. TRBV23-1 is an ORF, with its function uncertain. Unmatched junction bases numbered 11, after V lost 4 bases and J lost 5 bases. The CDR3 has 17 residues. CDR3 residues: CASSRGGTGLGTGELFF. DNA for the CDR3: TGCGCCAGCAGTCGCGGCGGGACAGGGTTAGGGACCGGGGAGCTGTTTTTT.

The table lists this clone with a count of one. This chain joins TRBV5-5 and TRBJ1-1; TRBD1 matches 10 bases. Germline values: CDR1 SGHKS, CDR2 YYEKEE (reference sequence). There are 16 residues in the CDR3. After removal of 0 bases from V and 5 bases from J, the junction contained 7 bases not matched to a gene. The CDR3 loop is CASSLVGTGVRTEAFF. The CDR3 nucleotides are TGTGCCAGCAGCTTGGTTGGGACAGGGGTACGGACTGAAGCTTTCTTT.

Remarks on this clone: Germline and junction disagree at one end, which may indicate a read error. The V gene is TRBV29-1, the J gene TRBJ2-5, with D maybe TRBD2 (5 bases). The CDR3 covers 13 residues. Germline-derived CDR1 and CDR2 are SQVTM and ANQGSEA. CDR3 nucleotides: TGCAGCGTTGGAACCCTTCTGGGAGTCTTCCCCAACTTC. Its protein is CSVGTLLGVFPNF.

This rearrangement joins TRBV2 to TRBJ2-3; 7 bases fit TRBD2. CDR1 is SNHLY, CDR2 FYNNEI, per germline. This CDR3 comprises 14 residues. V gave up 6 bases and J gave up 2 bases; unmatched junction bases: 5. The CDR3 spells CASRLAVNTDTQYF. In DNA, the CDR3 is TGTGCCAGCAGGCTAGCGGTTAACACAGATACGCAGTATTTT.

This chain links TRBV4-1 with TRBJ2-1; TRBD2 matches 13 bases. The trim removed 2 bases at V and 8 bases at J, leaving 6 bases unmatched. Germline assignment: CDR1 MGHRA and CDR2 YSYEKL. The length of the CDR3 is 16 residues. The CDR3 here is CASSQQLAGGWYEQFF. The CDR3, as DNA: TGCGCCAGCAGCCAACAACTAGCGGGGGGGTGGTATGAGCAGTTCTTC.

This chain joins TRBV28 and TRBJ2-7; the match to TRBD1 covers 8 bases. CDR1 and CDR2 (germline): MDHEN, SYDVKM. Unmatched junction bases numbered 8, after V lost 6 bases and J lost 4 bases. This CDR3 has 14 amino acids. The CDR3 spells CASRTGAEGYEQYF. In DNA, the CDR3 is TGTGCCAGCAGGACAGGGGCCGAGGGATACGAGCAGTACTTC.

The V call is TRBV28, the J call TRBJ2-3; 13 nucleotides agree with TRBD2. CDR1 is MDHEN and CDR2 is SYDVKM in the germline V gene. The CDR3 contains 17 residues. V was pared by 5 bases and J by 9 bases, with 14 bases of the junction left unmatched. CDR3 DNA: TGTGCCAGCAGTAATTGGACCGGACTAGCGGGGGTGGGGACGCAGTATTTT. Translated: CASSNWTGLAGVGTQYF.

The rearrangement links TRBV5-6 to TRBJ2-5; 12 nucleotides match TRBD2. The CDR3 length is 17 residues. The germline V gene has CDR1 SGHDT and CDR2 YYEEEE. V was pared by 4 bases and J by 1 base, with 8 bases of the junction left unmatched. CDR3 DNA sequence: TGTGCCAGCAGCCCAACACTGACTAGCGGGGGCCAAGAGACCCAGTACTTC. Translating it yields CASSPTLTSGGQETQYF.

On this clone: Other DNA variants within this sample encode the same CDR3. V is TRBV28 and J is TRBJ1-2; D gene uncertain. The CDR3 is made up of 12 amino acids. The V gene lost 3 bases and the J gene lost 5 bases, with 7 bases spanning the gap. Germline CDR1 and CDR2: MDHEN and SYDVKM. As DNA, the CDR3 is TGTGCCAGCAGTTTGTCAGATTATGGCTACACCTTC. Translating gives CASSLSDYGYTF.

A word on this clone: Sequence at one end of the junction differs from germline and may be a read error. The CDR3 nucleotides are TGTGCCAACAGTGCTTCGATGGCCACAGATACGCAGTATTTT. Its translation is CANSASMATDTQYF. V gene TRBV25-1 combines with J gene TRBJ2-3; D gene uncertain. This CDR3 has 14 amino acids. CDR1 is MGHDK and CDR2 is SYGVNS in the germline V gene.

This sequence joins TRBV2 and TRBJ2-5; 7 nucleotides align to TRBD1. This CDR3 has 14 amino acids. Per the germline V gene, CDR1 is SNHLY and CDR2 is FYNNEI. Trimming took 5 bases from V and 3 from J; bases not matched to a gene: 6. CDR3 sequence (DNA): TGTGCCAGCAGTCCCGGGACAGTGAAAGAGACCCAGTACTTC. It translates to CASSPGTVKETQYF.

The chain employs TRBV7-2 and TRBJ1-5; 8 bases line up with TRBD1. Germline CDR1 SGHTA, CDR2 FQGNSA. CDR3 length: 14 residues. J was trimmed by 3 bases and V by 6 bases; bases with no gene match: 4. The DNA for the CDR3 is TGTGCCAGCAGTCGGGACAGGCCCAATCAGCCCCAGCATTTT. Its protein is CASSRDRPNQPQHF.

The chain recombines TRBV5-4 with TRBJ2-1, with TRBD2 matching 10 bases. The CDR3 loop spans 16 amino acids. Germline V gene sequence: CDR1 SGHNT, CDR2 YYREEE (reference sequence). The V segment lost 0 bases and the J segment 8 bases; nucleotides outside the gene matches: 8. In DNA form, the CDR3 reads TGTGCCAGCAGCTTGGTACTCCAGCGGGGGGGCGATGAGCAGTTCTTC. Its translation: CASSLVLQRGGDEQFF.

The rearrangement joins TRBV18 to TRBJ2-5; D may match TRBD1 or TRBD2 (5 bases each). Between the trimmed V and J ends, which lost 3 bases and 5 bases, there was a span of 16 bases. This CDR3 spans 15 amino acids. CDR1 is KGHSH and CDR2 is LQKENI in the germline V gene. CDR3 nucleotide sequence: TGTGCCAGCTCACCTAGGGACCTCAGGTTGGAGACCCAGTACTTC. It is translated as CASSPRDLRLETQYF.